This T cell receptor beta chain originates from a study of early T cells in non-severe SARS-CoV-2 infection listed by TCRdb under 2021. Background on the whole study: Bulk RNA from unsorted whole blood was used for TCR sequencing, so alpha and beta chains could not be paired.

Beyond this particular receptor, the publication reports: Matching against VDJdb was skewed toward anti-spike CD8 responses, likely underestimated virus-specific expansions, and missed private and CD4 specificities.

Libraries were constructed by 5' RACE. Instrument used: NextSeq 500. The TCR library protocol attached unique molecular identifiers to individual cDNA molecules to correct for sequencing error and PCR bias. Sequencing covered both TCR alpha and beta chains, and within each sample the abundances of alpha and beta sequences were tightly co-correlated. The authors processed their data as follows. Decombinator V4 was used to perform V gene, J gene and CDR3 annotation of TCR sequences. TCRs were defined as expanded if a significant change between any two time points was detected under a Poisson model with p below 0.0001. TCR abundances were normalised to the total number of TCRs sequenced per sample and were expressed as counts per million. TRAV1-2 paired with TRAJ12, TRAJ20 or TRAJ33 defined MAIT TCRs, while TRAV10 paired with TRAJ18 defined iNKT TCRs. VDJdb, accessed 1 November 2021, was searched for CMV, EBV and SARS-CoV-2 annotated TCRs, with TCRs annotated for multiple antigens excluded. TCRdb trimmed public reads at Q25 via fastp, called clones via MiXCR and kept in-frame beta chains. Entries are consolidated by CDR3 protein sequence, retaining the most common genes and DNA. The V and J calls here are based on TCRdb, not the publication. The sample table records approximately 76,000 distinct CDR3 sequences; 11% to 15% of these occur just once. The top ten hold roughly 3% of the sample.

On this clonotype: Its target antigen remains unknown. The input lacks base qualities; no much larger clone sits a single base away.

From the cysteine up to the phenylalanine, the CDR3 has a length of 16 residues. The DNA shown is the 48-base CDR3, in frame from base 1. In the germline V gene (reference sequence), CDR1 corresponds to DFQATT and CDR2 to SNEGSKA. The germline V end is reduced by 6 bases and the J end by 0 bases; junction bases left unmatched: 4. The study was a case-control design nested within a healthcare worker cohort in London, UK, with weekly nasopharyngeal swab PCR tests and blood sampling. Healthcare workers were recruited during the week of the UK lockdown, between 23 and 31 March 2020, and followed weekly for up to about 15 weeks.

This sequence originates from an adult who was a healthcare worker with PCR-confirmed SARS-CoV-2 infection or an uninfected control (not recorded which). Material: whole blood. The V gene is TRBV20-1 and the J gene is TRBJ2-1; 14 of the junction bases match TRBD2. The nucleotide sequence is TGCAGTGCGCCGGGACTAGCGGGAGCCTCCTACAATGAGCAGTTCTTC. It encodes CSAPGLAGASYNEQFF.